These 25 T cell receptor beta chains originate from one sample sequenced in a study of T cells in localized non-small cell lung cancer. Profiled with immunoSEQ multiplex PCR; TCRdb holds only in-frame clones, not every one. The sample holds tens of thousands of clones, about 88% seen once. The source was peripheral blood, collected before any cancer treatment. These receptors were collected from a woman between 18 and 50 years old with stage III lung adenocarcinoma.

This chain links TRBV7-3 with TRBJ2-7; 10 positions agree with TRBD2. CDR1 is SGHTA, CDR2 FQGTGA, per germline. The CDR3 extends over 15 amino acids. V was clipped by 5 bases and J by 0 bases; unmatched bases: 4. CDR3 protein: CASSLSGGSSYEQYF. The CDR3 DNA reads TGTGCCAGCAGCCTTAGCGGGGGGAGCTCCTACGAGCAGTACTTC.

The chain links TRBV18 to TRBJ2-2; TRBD1 aligns across 10 bases. V was pared by 3 bases and J by 7 bases, with 8 bases of the junction left unmatched. The germline V gene encodes CDR1 KGHSH and CDR2 LQKENI. This CDR3 contains 16 residues. CDR3 in DNA: TGTGCCAGCTCACCGGCGACAGGGGGCGCGAGCGGGGAGCTGTTTTTT. This sequence encodes CASSPATGGASGELFF. Full variable domain (outside the CDR3, taken from reference TRBV18 and TRBJ2-2): NAGVMQNPRHLVRRRGQEARLRCSPMKGHSHVYWYRQLPEEGLKFMVYLQKENIIDESGMPKERFSAEFPKEGPSILRIQQVVRGDSAAYFCASSPATGGASGELFFGEGSRLTVL.

V is TRBV4-1 and J is TRBJ2-2; tentative D call: TRBD2 (6 bases). CDR1 and CDR2 (germline): MGHRA, YSYEKL. V lost 2 bases and J 5 bases, leaving 12 bases between the germline ends. There are 15 residues in the CDR3. In nucleotides, the CDR3 is TGCGCCAGCAGCCAAACGGGGGTGGGAACCGGGGAGCTGTTTTTT. It encodes CASSQTGVGTGELFF.

This chain connects TRBV27 to TRBJ1-2, with 9 bases matching TRBD1. The trim removed 1 base at V and 7 bases at J, leaving 10 bases unmatched. The V gene's germline CDR1 is MNHEY and CDR2 SMNVEV (reference sequence). The CDR3 sequence is 16 residues long. The CDR3 DNA sequence: TGTGCCAGCAGTTTATTTCCCCGGGACAGGGAAAGTGGCTACACCTTC. Translating gives CASSLFPRDRESGYTF.

The sample holds a few counts of this clone. The chain is built from TRBV6-1 and TRBJ1-3, with a weak D call TRBD1 (5 bases). Germline V CDR1 and CDR2: MNHNS, SASEGT. Between the trimmed V and J ends, which lost 2 bases and 0 bases, there was a span of 11 bases. The CDR3 consists of 16 residues. This CDR3 reads CASSETRQISGNTIYF. The CDR3 DNA follows: TGTGCCAGCAGTGAAACGAGACAGATCTCTGGAAACACCATATATTTT.

This chain joins TRBV18 and TRBJ2-5; 7 bases fit TRBD1. Trimming removed 6 bases from V and 3 bases from J; junction bases left unmatched: 10. Germline V gene lookup returns CDR1 KGHSH and CDR2 LQKENI. This CDR3 has 15 residues. CDR3 nucleotides: TGTGCCAGCTCCCTAGCCGGGACAGAGAAAGAGACCCAGTACTTC. Translated, it gives CASSLAGTEKETQYF.

The CDR3 nucleotides read TGTGCTAGTGGTTTGACCCGGGACATACCCTACGAGCAGTACTTC. Encoded protein: CASGLTRDIPYEQYF. This sequence joins TRBV12-5 and TRBJ2-7; TRBD1 is a possible D gene (6 bases). The length of the CDR3 is 15 residues. Germline V lookup: CDR1 LGHNT, CDR2 FRNRAP. Trimming took off 2 bases at V and 2 bases at J, with 13 bases between the two ends.

This clone was seen once. The V call is TRBV2, the J call TRBJ1-5; a possible D gene is TRBD1 (6 bases). Germline CDR1 SNHLY, CDR2 FYNNEI. The CDR3 is made up of 16 amino acids. Trimming left V 3 bases short and J 1 base short, with 13 bases between. CDR3 residues: CASSDSTGTSNQPQHF. The CDR3, as DNA: TGTGCCAGCAGTGACTCGACAGGAACGAGCAATCAGCCCCAGCATTTT.

The rearrangement uses TRBV30 and TRBJ1-2, with a weak D call TRBD1 (5 bases). The CDR3 consists of 11 residues. The germline gives CDR1 GTSNPN, CDR2 SVGIG (reference sequence). The V gene lost 2 bases and the J gene lost 8 bases, with 9 bases spanning the gap. Written as DNA, the CDR3 is TGTGCCTGGAGTACAGGATGGGGCTACACCTTC. It encodes CAWSTGWGYTF.

The CDR3 sequence is CASLADETGRRNTIYF. Here the CDR3 DNA reads TGTGCCAGTCTAGCGGATGAGACGGGAAGACGAAACACCATATATTTT. The rearrangement links TRBV2 to TRBJ1-3, with no clear D. Deletions cut 9 bases from V and 5 bases from J, with 23 bases between. CDR3 length: 16 amino acids. Germline CDR1 is SNHLY and CDR2 is FYNNEI.

The chain links TRBV7-8 to TRBJ2-5, with a weak D call TRBD2 (6 bases). Germline V CDR1 and CDR2: SGHVS, FQNEAQ. Trimming removed 5 bases from V and 4 bases from J, with 8 bases in between. The CDR3 is 12 amino acids. CDR3 in DNA: TGTGCCAGCAGCAGGGACTTAGAGACCCAGTACTTC. As protein: CASSRDLETQYF.

The V call is TRBV14, the J call TRBJ2-3; D gene ambiguous. The ends were cut back, 2 bases at V and 2 bases at J, with 5 bases in the middle. CDR3 length: 13 amino acids. Germline CDR1 is SGHDN and CDR2 is FVKESK. The CDR3 nucleotides are TGTGCCAGCAGCCAATACCACACAGATACGCAGTATTTT. It yields the protein CASSQYHTDTQYF.

The chain couples TRBV19 to TRBJ1-5, with 9 bases identical to TRBD1. V shed 1 base and J 2 bases; nucleotides not matched to a gene: 12. The CDR3 extends over 19 amino acids. Germline-derived CDR1 and CDR2 are LNHDA and SQIVND (reference sequence). DNA for the CDR3: TGTGCCAGTAGTATAGCCCGGGACAGGGTGTGGTTGGGCAATCAGCCCCAGCATTTT. This gives the protein CASSIARDRVWLGNQPQHF.

J is TRBJ1-3 and V is TRBV6-6, with no clear D. There are 16 residues in the CDR3. The germline gives CDR1 MNHNY, CDR2 SVGAGI (reference sequence). Trimming cost V 6 bases and J 1 base, with 16 bases left between them. The CDR3 is CASRDPSTGSGNTIYF. The CDR3 coding sequence is TGTGCCAGCAGAGACCCGAGTACGGGGTCTGGAAACACCATATATTTT.

The V call is TRBV7-9, the J call TRBJ1-2, with D tentatively TRBD1 (5 bases). This CDR3 is built from 17 residues. Germline-derived CDR1 and CDR2 are SEHNR and FQNEAQ (reference sequence). V was shortened by 1 base and J by 8 bases, with 23 bases between the two germline ends. The CDR3 loop reads CASSLEGPFTGTTGYTF. CDR3 nucleotide sequence: TGTGCCAGCAGCTTAGAGGGCCCTTTTACCGGGACTACCGGCTACACCTTC. The entire variable domain, with the rest obtained from reference TRBV7-9 and TRBJ1-2, is as follows: DTGVSQNPRHKITKRGQNVTFRCDPISEHNRLYWYRQTLGQGPEFLTYFQNEAQLEKSRLLSDRFSAERPKGSFSTLEIQRTEQGDSAMYLCASSLEGPFTGTTGYTFGSGTRLTVV.

J is TRBJ2-3 and V is TRBV7-6, with a weak D call TRBD2 (6 bases). Germline CDR1 is SGHVS and CDR2 is FNYEAQ. Trimming took off 1 base at V and 1 base at J, with 9 bases between the two ends. This CDR3 comprises 15 residues. The CDR3 loop reads CASSLGGVGTDTQYF. CDR3 sequence (DNA): TGTGCCAGCAGCTTAGGCGGGGTAGGCACAGATACGCAGTATTTT.

The chain joins TRBV5-1 to TRBJ1-6, with 8 bases aligning to TRBD1. CDR1 is SGHRS, CDR2 YFSETQ, per germline. J lost 10 bases, V lost 0 bases, and 12 bases had no gene match. This CDR3 has 17 amino acids. This CDR3 is CASSLVTIGQGSSPLHF. The CDR3 DNA is TGCGCCAGCAGCTTGGTCACCATAGGACAGGGAAGCTCACCCCTCCACTTT.

The J gene is TRBJ1-5, the V gene TRBV27; D is unclear. The CDR3 extends over 13 amino acids. With 5 bases removed from V and 5 bases from J, the gap between germline ends came to 10 bases. CDR1 is MNHEY, CDR2 SMNVEV, per germline (reference sequence). The CDR3 DNA sequence: TGTGCCAGCAGTCCTATAAGGGATCAGCCCCAGCATTTT. Translating it yields CASSPIRDQPQHF.

This chain links TRBV12-5 with TRBJ1-3; no definite D call. With 5 bases removed from V and 8 bases from J, the gap between germline ends came to 10 bases. CDR1 is LGHNT and CDR2 is FRNRAP in the germline V gene. This CDR3 has 12 residues. The CDR3 DNA is TGTGCTAGTGGTCCCCCCGGGGACACCATATATTTT. Translated, it gives CASGPPGDTIYF.

The chain combines TRBV30 with TRBJ2-5, with 9 bases that match TRBD2. There are 14 residues in the CDR3. V shed 4 bases, J shed 7 bases, and the junction held 10 bases outside the gene matches. Germline CDR1 reads GTSNPN; CDR2 reads SVGIG (reference sequence). As DNA, the CDR3 is TGTGCCTGGACTAGCGGGGTGAACCTTGGGACCCAGTACTTC. Amino acid sequence: CAWTSGVNLGTQYF.

The chain has TRBV7-2 and TRBJ1-2; no clear D gene. Germline assignment: CDR1 SGHTA and CDR2 FQGNSA. The V gene lost 6 bases and the J gene lost 4 bases, with 9 bases spanning the gap. CDR3 length: 12 amino acids. CDR3 in amino acids: CASSEVGYGYTF. The CDR3 DNA sequence: TGTGCCAGCAGTGAGGTGGGCTATGGCTACACCTTC.

The chain recombines TRBV7-9 with TRBJ1-1; D unclear. V lost 4 bases and J lost 3, with 9 bases in between. The CDR3 spans 13 residues. CDR1 and CDR2 (germline): SEHNR, FQNEAQ (reference sequence). The CDR3 DNA follows: TGTGCCAGCAGCTATGGGAAGGACACTGAAGCTTTCTTT. It specifies CASSYGKDTEAFF.

This chain uses TRBV4-1 with TRBJ1-5; TRBD1 might be the D (6 bases). The CDR3 has 16 residues. CDR1 and CDR2 (germline): MGHRA, YSYEKL. V lost 3 bases and J lost 2, with 14 bases in between. CDR3 sequence: CASSQVESGGNQPQHF. The DNA of the CDR3 is TGCGCCAGCAGCCAGGTAGAGTCAGGGGGCAATCAGCCCCAGCATTTT.

By its share, this clone is medium-sized. This chain links TRBV7-7 with TRBJ1-6; D call uncertain. The germline CDR1 and CDR2 sequences are SSHAT and FNYEAQ (reference sequence). This CDR3 has 14 residues. Trimming cost V 2 bases and J 8 bases, with 10 bases left between them. CDR3 protein: CASSLRSGDSPLHF. The CDR3 DNA is TGTGCCAGCAGCTTACGTAGTGGCGATTCACCCCTCCACTTT.

V and J are TRBV4-1 and TRBJ1-1; D remains ambiguous. Germline V gene data show CDR1 as MGHRA and CDR2 as YSYEKL. The CDR3 spans 15 residues. Trimming removed 6 bases from V and 0 bases from J, with 14 bases in between. This chain's CDR3 is CASSFRNLMNTEAFF. CDR3 nucleotide sequence: TGCGCCAGCAGTTTTCGGAACCTCATGAACACTGAAGCTTTCTTT.